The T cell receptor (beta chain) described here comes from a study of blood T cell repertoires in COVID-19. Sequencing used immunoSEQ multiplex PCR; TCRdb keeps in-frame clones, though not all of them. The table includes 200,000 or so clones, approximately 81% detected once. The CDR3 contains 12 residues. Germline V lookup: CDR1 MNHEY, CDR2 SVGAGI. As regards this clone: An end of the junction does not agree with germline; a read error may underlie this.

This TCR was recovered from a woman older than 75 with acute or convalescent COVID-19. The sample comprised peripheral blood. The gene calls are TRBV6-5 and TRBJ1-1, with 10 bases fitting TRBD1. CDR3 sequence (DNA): TGTGCCAGCAGTACCCGACAGGGGGCGAGTCTCTTT. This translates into CASSTRQGASLF.